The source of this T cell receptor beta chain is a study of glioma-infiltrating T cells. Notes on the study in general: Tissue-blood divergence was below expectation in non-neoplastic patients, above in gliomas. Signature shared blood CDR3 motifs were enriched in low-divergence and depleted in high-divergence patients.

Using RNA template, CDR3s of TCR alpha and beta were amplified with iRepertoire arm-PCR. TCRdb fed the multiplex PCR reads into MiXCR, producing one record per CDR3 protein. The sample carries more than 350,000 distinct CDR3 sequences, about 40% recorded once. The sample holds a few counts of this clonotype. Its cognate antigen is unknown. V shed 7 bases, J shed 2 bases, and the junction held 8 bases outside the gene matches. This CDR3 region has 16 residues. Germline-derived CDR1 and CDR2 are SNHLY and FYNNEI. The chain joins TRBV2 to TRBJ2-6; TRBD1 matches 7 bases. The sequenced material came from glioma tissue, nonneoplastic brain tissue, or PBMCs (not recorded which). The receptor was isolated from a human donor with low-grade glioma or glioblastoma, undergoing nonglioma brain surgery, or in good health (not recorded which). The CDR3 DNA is TGTGCCAGCACCGGACAGGCTTTAACTGGGGCCAACGTCCTGACTTTC. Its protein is CASTGQALTGANVLTF.